This TCR beta chain derives from a study of blood T cell repertoires in COVID-19. Study-level information: Acute and convalescent COVID-19 samples came from the United States, Italy and Spain.

Clones were read by immunoSEQ multiplex PCR, and TCRdb kept only the in-frame ones, dropping some. The sample lists roughly 200,000 clones, 80% to 90% occurring once. The CDR3 length is 11 residues. Trimming stripped 10 bases from V and 2 bases from J, with 6 bases between. This clone was picked up a small number of times. Sequenced sample: peripheral blood. This chain joins TRBV12-3 or TRBV12-4 and TRBJ1-3; D unclear. The TCR was taken from a man older than 75 with acute or convalescent COVID-19. CDR3 DNA: TGTGCCACCCTTCCTGGAAACACCATATATTTT. Translated, it gives CATLPGNTIYF.